Each of the 29 T cell receptor beta chains below was sequenced from the same sample in a study of regulatory T cells in long-lasting Graves disease. Time point noted: newly diagnosed GD, antithyroid drugs for less than 3 months. Extracted RNA from PBMCs served as the source of the TCR library. Relying on iRepertoire HTBI primers and Arm-PCR of CDR3 regions, the team built TCR beta libraries. A single record per CDR3 protein comes from TCRdb applying MiXCR to the multiplex PCR reads. Of hundreds of thousands of distinct CDR3 sequences listed, less than 20% are singletons. These data were also reused for a study on T cells in Graves' hyperthyroidism and ophthalmopathy.

The starting material was peripheral blood mononuclear cells (PBMCs), obtained at new diagnosis, from a patient treated with antithyroid drugs. All receptors derive from a woman aged 30 to 39 with Graves disease.

V and J are TRBV6-5 and TRBJ2-1, with D possibly being TRBD2 (5 bases). The CDR3 loop spans 14 amino acids. Germline V lookup: CDR1 MNHEY, CDR2 SVGAGI. Trimming took 2 bases from V and 7 from J, leaving 12 bases between them. CDR3: CASSYGSGGNEQFF. CDR3 nucleotides: TGTGCCAGCAGTTACGGGAGTGGCGGGAATGAGCAGTTCTTC.

Only a few counts were recorded for this clonotype. The chain links TRBV7-9 to TRBJ2-5; D remains unclear. Trimming removed 5 bases at V and 2 bases at J, with 6 bases between. The CDR3 totals 12 residues. Germline loops: CDR1 SEHNR, CDR2 FQNEAQ (reference sequence). The CDR3 sequence: CASSRDQETQYF. DNA for the CDR3: TGTGCCAGCAGCAGGGATCAAGAGACCCAGTACTTC. The full variable domain, in which reference TRBV7-9 and TRBJ2-5 provide the parts outside the CDR3, is DTGVSQNPRHKITKRGQNVTFRCDPISEHNRLYWYRQTLGQGPEFLTYFQNEAQLEKSRLLSDRFSAERPKGSFSTLEIQRTEQGDSAMYLCASSRDQETQYFGPGTRLLVL.

In its sample, this clonotype was seen a few times. Since a much larger clone is just one base distant, this may be a read error. The CDR3 spells CASTREYATGTQYF. The CDR3 coding sequence is TGTGCCAGCACTAGGGAATACGCCACAGGTACGCAGTATTTT. The chain combines TRBV11-2 with TRBJ2-3; tentatively, D is TRBD1 (5 bases). This CDR3 comprises 14 residues. From germline, CDR1 is SGHAT and CDR2 FQNNGV.

V usage is TRBV20-1 and J usage is TRBJ2-3; a possible D gene is TRBD2 (5 bases). V was cut by 0 bases and J by 8 bases, with 9 bases left in between. The CDR3 contains 12 residues. Germline CDR1 is DFQATT and CDR2 is SNEGSKA (reference sequence). The CDR3 spells CSARETRRTQYF. DNA of the CDR3: TGCAGTGCTAGAGAAACTAGACGTACGCAGTATTTT.

The rearrangement links TRBV5-1 to TRBJ2-1; TRBD2 matches at 9 bases. This CDR3 has 16 residues. After removal of 0 bases from V and 4 bases from J, the junction contained 5 bases not matched to a gene. The germline V gene encodes CDR1 SGHRS and CDR2 YFSETQ. The CDR3 DNA sequence: TGCGCCAGCAGCTTGGTTTCGACTAGCGGTTACAATGAGCAGTTCTTC. As protein: CASSLVSTSGYNEQFF.

This clonotype came up once. At one of its ends the junction is not consistent with the germline gene, which may arise from a read error. V gene TRBV20-1 combines with J gene TRBJ2-1, with a possible D match to TRBD2 (6 bases). The CDR3 is 15 residues long. From germline, CDR1 is DFQATT and CDR2 SNEGSKA (reference sequence). The CDR3 protein is CSAIPGVAVYNEQSF. The CDR3 DNA sequence: TGCAGTGCTATCCCCGGAGTAGCGGTCTACAATGAGCAGTCCTTC.

This rearrangement joins TRBV15 to TRBJ2-1, with TRBD1 as a possible D gene (5 bases). The V end was cut by 5 bases, the J end by 9 bases, with 23 bases between. This CDR3 has 16 amino acids. Germline CDR1 and CDR2: LNHNV and YYDKDF (reference sequence). CDR3 coding DNA: TGTGCCACCAGCCCTGCCTCCTGGGCGTCCAGGGTTGAGCAGTTCTTC. Amino acids: CATSPASWASRVEQFF.

The chain links TRBV10-3 to TRBJ1-5; the D gene is possibly TRBD1 (6 bases). V was cut by 10 bases and J by 7 bases, with 23 bases left in between. The CDR3 consists of 15 residues. CDR1 is ENHRY, CDR2 SYGVKD, per germline. CDR3 amino acids: CATHGGEGVNQPQHF. DNA for the CDR3: TGTGCCACCCATGGCGGGGAGGGGGTGAACCAGCCCCAGCATTTT.

This clonotype was recorded many times. The rearrangement links TRBV20-1 to TRBJ2-3; a weak D match, TRBD2 (5 bases). Trimming cost V 3 bases and J 1 base, with 11 bases left between them. The CDR3 contains 14 residues. Per germline, CDR1 DFQATT and CDR2 SNEGSKA (reference sequence). CDR3 loop: CSARSELGTDTQYF. DNA of the CDR3: TGCAGTGCTAGGTCGGAACTAGGCACAGATACGCAGTATTTT.

This clonotype has ten or more counts. The genes are TRBV28 and TRBJ2-7, with D unresolved. The length of the CDR3 is 13 residues. The ends were cut back, 6 bases at V and 5 bases at J, with 14 bases in the middle. Germline assignment: CDR1 MDHEN and CDR2 SYDVKM. CDR3 region: CASRSPLGNEQYF. In nucleotides, the CDR3 is TGTGCCAGCAGATCCCCTCTCGGCAACGAGCAGTACTTC.

This clonotype was observed at least ten times. This chain connects TRBV2 to TRBJ2-3, with 7 bases matching TRBD2. Germline CDR1 reads SNHLY; CDR2 reads FYNNEI. This CDR3 contains 13 residues. Trimming removed 6 bases from V and 4 bases from J; junction bases left unmatched: 4. Here the CDR3 reads CASRGLVPDTQYF. CDR3 DNA: TGTGCCAGCAGAGGACTAGTACCAGATACGCAGTATTTT.

The rearrangement uses TRBV28 and TRBJ1-2; the D is unclear. Germline loops: CDR1 MDHEN, CDR2 SYDVKM. The CDR3 runs to 15 residues. Trimming took 6 bases from V and 4 from J, leaving 18 bases between them. In DNA, the CDR3 is TGTGCCAGCAGCCCGAGCCGCGGGGAGTCCTATGGCTACACCTTC. Translated: CASSPSRGESYGYTF.

In its sample, this clonotype was seen many times. This rearrangement joins TRBV27 to TRBJ2-3, with unresolved D. Germline CDR1 MNHEY, CDR2 SMNVEV (reference sequence). This CDR3 comprises 13 residues. Between the trimmed V and J ends, which lost 1 base and 5 bases, there was a span of 7 bases. CDR3 sequence (DNA): TGTGCCAGCAGTTTATTGGGCGTAGATACGCAGTATTTT. Its protein is CASSLLGVDTQYF.

This clonotype showed up many times. The genes are TRBV20-1 and TRBJ2-2; maybe TRBD2 (5 bases). Germline V gene data show CDR1 as DFQATT and CDR2 as SNEGSKA (reference sequence). Trimming stripped 5 bases from V and 0 bases from J, with 13 bases between. The CDR3 is made up of 15 amino acids. The CDR3 reads CSAHPADANTGELFF. CDR3 in DNA: TGCAGTGCTCACCCAGCGGACGCGAACACCGGGGAGCTGTTTTTT.

In its sample, this clonotype was seen a few times. J is TRBJ2-7 and V is TRBV20-1, with D tentatively TRBD1 (6 bases). V gave up 8 bases and J gave up 9 bases, with 23 bases separating them. CDR3 length equals 13 residues. CDR1 DFQATT and CDR2 SNEGSKA come from the germline V gene (reference sequence). The CDR3: CSTSPDSGAGQYF. As DNA, the CDR3 is TGCAGTACCTCCCCGGACAGTGGCGCTGGGCAGTACTTC.

This clonotype turned up a few times. The chain joins TRBV28 to TRBJ1-2, with TRBD1 matching over 9 bases. The CDR3 has 14 amino acids. The V and J ends lost 4 bases and 5 bases, in that order; junction bases with no gene match: 5. Germline loops: CDR1 MDHEN, CDR2 SYDVKM. This CDR3 reads CASSWRQGGYGYTF. The CDR3 DNA sequence: TGTGCCAGCAGTTGGCGACAGGGGGGGTATGGCTACACCTTC.

This clonotype was observed many times. V is TRBV28 and J is TRBJ2-1; D perhaps matches TRBD1 (6 bases). V was pared by 6 bases and J by 10 bases, with 19 bases between. CDR3 length equals 14 residues. Germline V gene data show CDR1 as MDHEN and CDR2 as SYDVKM. CDR3 amino acids: CASREPDRWREQFF. The DNA for the CDR3 is TGTGCCAGCAGAGAACCGGACAGATGGAGGGAGCAGTTCTTC.

This chain links TRBV6-2 or TRBV6-3 with TRBJ1-5; 11 bases are shared with TRBD1. CDR3 size: 17 residues. V shed 5 bases, J shed 1 base, and the junction held 7 bases outside the gene matches. The V gene's germline CDR1 is MNHEY and CDR2 SVGEGT. CDR3 sequence reads: CASSASDRGLSNQPQHF. CDR3 DNA: TGTGCCAGCAGTGCCTCGGACAGGGGGCTAAGCAATCAGCCCCAGCATTTT.

This clonotype was detected many times. This chain uses TRBV25-1 with TRBJ1-1; D perhaps matches TRBD1 (6 bases). With 5 bases removed from V and 7 bases from J, the gap between germline ends came to 14 bases. Germline V gives CDR1 MGHDK, CDR2 SYGVNS. CDR3 length equals 13 residues. This CDR3 reads CASSLSKGGEAFF. CDR3 in DNA: TGTGCCAGCAGTCTCTCAAAGGGGGGTGAAGCTTTCTTT.

This clonotype was counted at least ten times. An end of the junction does not agree with germline; a read error may underlie this. The chain uses TRBV5-1 and TRBJ2-3; the match to TRBD2 covers 7 bases. CDR1 is SGHRS and CDR2 is YFSETQ in the germline V gene. The CDR3 is 14 residues long. Written as DNA, the CDR3 is TGTGCCAGCAGACCCCTAGCGGGCACAGATACGCAGTATTTT. It is translated as CASRPLAGTDTQYF.

The chain recombines TRBV15 with TRBJ1-2, with D maybe TRBD1 (6 bases). Germline assignment: CDR1 LNHNV and CDR2 YYDKDF (reference sequence). The CDR3 is 16 residues long. Trimming took off 4 bases at V and 0 bases at J, with 15 bases between the two ends. The CDR3 loop is CATSIRTGPSNYGYTF. The CDR3 region has the DNA TGTGCCACCAGCATCCGAACAGGGCCTTCTAACTATGGCTACACCTTC.

This clonotype was detected only a few times. This rearrangement joins TRBV20-1 to TRBJ1-1, with D unclear. Germline lookup yields CDR1 DFQATT and CDR2 SNEGSKA (reference sequence). Trimming left V 2 bases short and J 0 bases short, with 10 bases between. This CDR3 is built from 14 residues. CDR3: CSARSTHMNTEAFF. The DNA for the CDR3 is TGCAGTGCTAGATCAACACACATGAACACTGAAGCTTTCTTT.

The J gene is TRBJ1-2, the V gene TRBV19, with D unclear. The CDR3 is 13 amino acids. Germline values: CDR1 LNHDA, CDR2 SQIVND (reference sequence). V was clipped by 1 base and J by 6 bases, with 9 bases between them. CDR3: CASSIGSDDGYTF. The DNA of the CDR3 is TGTGCCAGTAGTATAGGGTCTGATGATGGCTACACCTTC. Looking up the rest from reference TRBV19 and TRBJ1-2 gives the full variable domain: DGGITQSPKYLFRKEGQNVTLSCEQNLNHDAMYWYRQDPGQGLRLIYYSQIVNDFQKGDIAEGYSVSREKKESFPLTVTSAQKNPTAFYLCASSIGSDDGYTFGSGTRLTVV.

This clonotype was seen ten or more times. An end of the junction differs from the germline gene, which may be a read error. V and J are TRBV5-1 and TRBJ2-1; D unresolved. The CDR3 sequence is 15 residues long. Looked up from germline, CDR1 is SGHRS and CDR2 is YFSETQ. The CDR3 protein is CASSPLRSSYNEQFF. Here the CDR3 DNA reads TGTGCCAGCAGCCCGCTTCGGAGCTCCTACAATGAGCAGTTCTTC.

This clonotype was seen at least ten times. The genes are TRBV2 and TRBJ1-2; maybe TRBD1 (6 bases). The CDR3 contains 14 residues. The V gene lost 3 bases and the J gene lost 1 base, with 9 bases spanning the gap. Germline CDR1 SNHLY, CDR2 FYNNEI. Here the CDR3 DNA reads TGTGCCAGCAGTGACAGGGGTAATAACTATGGCTACACCTTC. Translating gives CASSDRGNNYGYTF.

The chain recombines TRBV5-6 with TRBJ2-1; D is undetermined. Germline assignment: CDR1 SGHDT and CDR2 YYEEEE. V lost 4 bases, J lost 0 bases, and 20 bases lay in between. This CDR3 contains 18 residues. CDR3 bases: TGTGCCAGCAGCGGTGGTCACTCCCTATTAATCTCCTACAATGAGCAGTTCTTC. It translates to CASSGGHSLLISYNEQFF.

This clonotype was observed at least ten times. The genes are TRBV28 and TRBJ2-7, with D unresolved. Germline values: CDR1 MDHEN, CDR2 SYDVKM. Trimming took 2 bases from V and 4 from J, leaving 9 bases between them. The CDR3 contains 13 residues. CDR3 amino acids: CASSLRLTYEQYF. CDR3 sequence (DNA): TGTGCCAGCAGTTTACGCCTCACTTACGAGCAGTACTTC. The full variable domain, rest sourced from reference TRBV28 and TRBJ2-7, is DVKVTQSSRYLVKRTGEKVFLECVQDMDHENMFWYRQDPGLGLRLIYFSYDVKMKEKGDIPEGYSVSREKKERFSLILESASTNQTSMYLCASSLRLTYEQYFGPGTRLTVT.

The chain links TRBV30 to TRBJ2-7; 7 bases line up with TRBD2. The germline gives CDR1 GTSNPN, CDR2 SVGIG (reference sequence). This CDR3 comprises 13 residues. The junction had 12 bases not matched to a gene; V was cut back by 5 bases and J by 8 bases. The DNA of the CDR3 is TGTGCCTGGGGAGAAGACGGGACTATTAAGCAGTACTTC. Protein sequence: CAWGEDGTIKQYF.

In its sample, this clonotype was seen a few times. The V and J genes are TRBV18 and TRBJ1-2, with D uncertain. The CDR3 has 13 residues. Trimming removed 3 bases from V and 5 bases from J, with 10 bases in between. Germline loops: CDR1 KGHSH, CDR2 LQKENI. The CDR3 sequence is CASSPDGSYGYTF. CDR3 DNA sequence: TGTGCCAGCTCACCGGACGGTTCGTATGGCTACACCTTC.